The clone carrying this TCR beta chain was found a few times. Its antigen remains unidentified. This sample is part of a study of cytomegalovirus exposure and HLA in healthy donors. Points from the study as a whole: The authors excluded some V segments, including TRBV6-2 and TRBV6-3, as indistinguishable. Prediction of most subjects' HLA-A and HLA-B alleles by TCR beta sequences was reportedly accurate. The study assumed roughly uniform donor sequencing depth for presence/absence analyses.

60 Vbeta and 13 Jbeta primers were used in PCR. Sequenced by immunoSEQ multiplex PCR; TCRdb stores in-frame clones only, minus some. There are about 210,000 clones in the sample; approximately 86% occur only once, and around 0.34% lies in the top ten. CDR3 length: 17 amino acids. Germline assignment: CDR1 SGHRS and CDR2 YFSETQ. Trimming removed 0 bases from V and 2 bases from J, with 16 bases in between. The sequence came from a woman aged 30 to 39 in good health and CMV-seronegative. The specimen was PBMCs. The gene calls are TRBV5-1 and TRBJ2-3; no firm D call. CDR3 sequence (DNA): TGCGCCAGCAGCTTGGCCGCCGTTGACTTTTCCACAGATACGCAGTATTTT. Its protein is CASSLAAVDFSTDTQYF.